Presented here are 9 T cell receptor beta chains from one specimen sequenced in a study of T cell changes during pregnancy in multiple sclerosis. Repertoires were generated with immunoSEQ multiplex PCR, while TCRdb's copy carries only in-frame clones and drops some. Counted here are around 44,000 clones, 85% to 95% occurring once; the ten biggest clones make up 7% to 8.5%. The specimen comprised CD8+ T cells from peripheral blood mononuclear cells, sampled in the third trimester of pregnancy. These receptors originate from a female donor with multiple sclerosis, enrolled in a pregnancy study.

The CDR3 region is CASSSSWGRGETQYF. The CDR3 DNA sequence: TGCGCCAGCAGCTCTTCGTGGGGGAGGGGGGAGACCCAGTACTTC. The chain couples TRBV5-1 to TRBJ2-5, with D tentatively TRBD2 (7 bases). Trimming pared 3 bases from V and 5 bases from J, leaving 17 bases between. The CDR3 has 15 residues. Germline CDR1 and CDR2: SGHRS and YFSETQ.

This clone has more than one count but fewer than ten. The chain employs TRBV7-9 and TRBJ2-7, with 8 bases identical to TRBD2. CDR1 and CDR2 (germline): SEHNR, FQNEAQ (reference sequence). This CDR3 spans 15 amino acids. V lost 5 bases, J lost 2 bases, and 8 bases stayed unmatched. The CDR3 is CASSPSTSATYEQYF. The CDR3 DNA is TGTGCCAGCAGCCCCTCGACTAGCGCCACCTACGAGCAGTACTTC.

The chain joins TRBV9 to TRBJ2-1, with TRBD2 matching 11 bases. V shed 3 bases and J 0 bases; nucleotides not matched to a gene: 5. This CDR3 contains 17 residues. Per germline, CDR1 SGDLS and CDR2 YYNGEE. The CDR3 reads CASSAPGTSGSYNEQFF. The CDR3 DNA reads TGTGCCAGCAGCGCCCCCGGGACTAGCGGCTCCTACAATGAGCAGTTCTTC.

The V and J genes are TRBV13 and TRBJ2-4, with no clear D. Germline CDR1 PRHDT, CDR2 FYEKMQ (reference sequence). This CDR3 spans 14 amino acids. The V end lost 3 bases, the J end lost 0 bases, and 6 bases lay between the germline ends. CDR3 coding DNA: TGTGCCAGCAGCTTCTCTATAGCCAAAAACATTCAGTACTTC. Amino acid sequence: CASSFSIAKNIQYF. The complete variable domain, with remaining parts taken from reference TRBV13 and TRBJ2-4, reads AAGVIQSPRHLIKEKRETATLKCYPIPRHDTVYWYQQGPGQDPQFLISFYEKMQSDKGSIPDRFSAQQFSDYHSELNMSSLELGDSALYFCASSFSIAKNIQYFGAGTRLSVL.

This clone was picked up one time. CDR3 DNA sequence: TGTGCCAGCAGACCAGAGGTTTGGGGCGGAGCACTGGTTATGAACACTGAAGCTTTCTTT. Translated, it gives CASRPEVWGGALVMNTEAFF. V gene TRBV28 combines with J gene TRBJ1-1; D is perhaps TRBD1 (5 bases). The V end was cut by 6 bases, the J end by 0 bases, with 29 bases between. The CDR3 covers 20 residues. Germline CDR1 and CDR2: MDHEN and SYDVKM.

Details on this clone: The germline gene is not matched at one end of the junction; a read error may be the cause. This chain uses TRBV15 with TRBJ2-3; the D gene is possibly TRBD2 (6 bases). The CDR3 has 15 amino acids. Germline CDR1 reads LNHNV; CDR2 reads YYDKDF (reference sequence). In DNA, the CDR3 is TGTGCCACCAGCCGAGATCGGGCTAGCGCAGATACGCAGTATTTT. It encodes CATSRDRASADTQYF. The full variable domain, its missing parts supplied by reference TRBV15 and TRBJ2-3, is DAMVIQNPRYQVTQFGKPVTLSCSQTLNHNVMYWYQQKSSQAPKLLFHYYDKDFNNEADTPDNFQSRRPNTSFCFLDIRSPGLGDTAMYLCATSRDRASADTQYFGPGTRLTVL.

CDR3 protein: CASSIDQVTDTQYF. Written as DNA, the CDR3 is TGTGCCAGTAGTATAGATCAGGTGACAGATACGCAGTATTTT. V gene TRBV19 combines with J gene TRBJ2-3; no clear D gene. The V end was cut by 0 bases, the J end by 3 bases, with 7 bases between. The CDR3 runs 14 residues. Per the germline V gene, CDR1 is LNHDA and CDR2 is SQIVND (reference sequence).

This chain uses TRBV27 with TRBJ1-1; D perhaps matches TRBD1 (5 bases). The CDR3 runs 16 residues. Germline CDR1 is MNHEY and CDR2 is SMNVEV (reference sequence). Trimming cost V 0 bases and J 5 bases, with 16 bases left between them. CDR3 in DNA: TGTGCCAGCAGTTTATCAAAAGGGGATTGGGCAACTGAAGCTTTCTTT. It is translated as CASSLSKGDWATEAFF.

The chain recombines TRBV28 with TRBJ1-1; 10 bases fit TRBD1. The CDR3 has 18 residues. The V gene end was trimmed by 5 bases and the J gene end by 0 bases; junction bases not matched to a gene: 12. Germline loops: CDR1 MDHEN, CDR2 SYDVKM. The CDR3 is CASSPGDRGPFMNTEAFF. The CDR3 coding sequence is TGTGCCAGCAGTCCCGGGGACAGGGGTCCTTTCATGAACACTGAAGCTTTCTTT.